These 8 T cell receptor beta chains were sequenced from one sample in a study of CD8+CD57+ T cells in acquired aplastic anemia. For sequencing, patients were chosen who had shown expansion of CD8+CD57+ cells by flow cytometry. CDR3 and TCR beta VDJ profiling relied on genomic DNA as the template. TCRdb itself ran the reads through MiXCR, one entry per CDR3 protein. The sample has fewer than 200,000 distinct CDR3 sequences, 70% to 80% seen once; the top ten hold 40% to 60%. The sample comprised sorted CD4+, CD8+, or CD8+CD57+ T cells (not recorded which) from PBMCs. These receptors were obtained from a human donor with aplastic anemia.

This clonotype was found many times. The chain joins TRBV10-1 to TRBJ2-7; maybe TRBD1 (6 bases). V dropped 4 bases and J dropped 1 base, with 8 bases sitting between them. Per germline, CDR1 WNHNN and CDR2 SYGVQD (reference sequence). The CDR3 is made up of 13 amino acids. For the CDR3, the DNA is TGCGCCAGCAGTGGGGGACATTCCTACGAGCAGTACTTC. It specifies CASSGGHSYEQYF.

V and J are TRBV7-6 and TRBJ1-1; D is ambiguous. V shed 5 bases and J shed 5 bases, with 12 bases lying between them. CDR1 and CDR2 from the germline V gene are SGHVS and FNYEAQ. The CDR3 totals 13 residues. Written as DNA, the CDR3 is TGTGCCAGCAGCGCCCTCCCTGGAACTGAAGCTTTCTTT. This codes for CASSALPGTEAFF.

This rearrangement joins TRBV15 to TRBJ1-1; unclear D gene. Trimming shortened V by 4 bases and J by 0 bases, and 9 bases separated the two germline ends. The CDR3 runs to 14 residues. Germline V gene lookup returns CDR1 LNHNV and CDR2 YYDKDF (reference sequence). Here the CDR3 reads CATSNGVMNTEAFF. As DNA, the CDR3 is TGTGCCACCAGCAACGGGGTAATGAACACTGAAGCTTTCTTT.

The gene calls are TRBV10-3 and TRBJ2-1; 8 bases are shared with TRBD2. CDR1 and CDR2 (germline): ENHRY, SYGVKD. The CDR3 contains 15 residues. Trimming removed 6 bases from V and 2 bases from J; junction bases left unmatched: 6. The CDR3 region has the DNA TGTGCCATCAGCCTACCGGGACTAGCCTACAATGAGCAGTTCTTC. This codes for CAISLPGLAYNEQFF.

The chain is built from TRBV7-9 and TRBJ2-3; D not resolved. With 5 bases removed from V and 2 bases from J, the gap between germline ends came to 14 bases. The CDR3 has 15 residues. In germline, CDR1 is SEHNR, CDR2 FQNEAQ (reference sequence). The CDR3 loop is CASSPRVWSTDTQYF. CDR3 sequence (DNA): TGTGCCAGCAGCCCTAGGGTCTGGTCCACAGATACGCAGTATTTT. The variable domain in full, with the rest retrieved from reference TRBV7-9 and TRBJ2-3, is DTGVSQNPRHKITKRGQNVTFRCDPISEHNRLYWYRQTLGQGPEFLTYFQNEAQLEKSRLLSDRFSAERPKGSFSTLEIQRTEQGDSAMYLCASSPRVWSTDTQYFGPGTRLTVL.

This sequence joins TRBV7-6 and TRBJ1-2, with D tentatively TRBD1 (6 bases). The CDR3 contains 14 residues. Germline CDR1 is SGHVS and CDR2 is FNYEAQ. Trimming took 5 bases from V and 12 from J, leaving 22 bases between them. The CDR3 coding sequence is TGTGCCAGCAGCCCCAGGGGACCCACGGTGGGAAACACCTTC. Amino acids: CASSPRGPTVGNTF.

This rearrangement joins TRBV15 to TRBJ2-7, with TRBD1 identical over 7 bases. Germline V CDR1 and CDR2: LNHNV, YYDKDF (reference sequence). V dropped 8 bases and J dropped 4; count of bases not matched to a gene: 11. The CDR3 sequence is 14 residues long. CDR3 coding DNA: TGTGCCACCCACGACAGGGTGGGGTCATACGAGCAGTACTTC. Protein product: CATHDRVGSYEQYF.

This clonotype has a handful of counts. The V gene is TRBV20-1, the J gene TRBJ2-5; no reliable D call. This CDR3 spans 12 amino acids. With 3 bases removed from V and 4 bases from J, the gap between germline ends came to 9 bases. CDR1 is DFQATT and CDR2 is SNEGSKA in the germline V gene (reference sequence). The CDR3 spells CSARVPGETQYF. CDR3 bases: TGCAGTGCTAGGGTCCCCGGAGAGACCCAGTACTTC.